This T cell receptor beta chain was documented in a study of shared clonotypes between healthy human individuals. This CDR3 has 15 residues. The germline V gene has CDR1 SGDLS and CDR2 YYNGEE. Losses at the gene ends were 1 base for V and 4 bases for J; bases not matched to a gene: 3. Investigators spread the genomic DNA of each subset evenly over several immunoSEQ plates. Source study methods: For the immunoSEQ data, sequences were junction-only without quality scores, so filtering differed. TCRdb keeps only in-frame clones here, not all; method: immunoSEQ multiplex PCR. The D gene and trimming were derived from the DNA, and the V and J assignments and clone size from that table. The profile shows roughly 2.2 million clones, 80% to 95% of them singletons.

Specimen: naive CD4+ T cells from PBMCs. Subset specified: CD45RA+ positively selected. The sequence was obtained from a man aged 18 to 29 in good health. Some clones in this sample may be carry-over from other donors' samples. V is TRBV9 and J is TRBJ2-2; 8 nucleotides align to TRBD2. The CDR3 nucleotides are TGTGCCAGCAGCGTACCCAGCGGGAGCACCGGGGAGCTGTTTTTT. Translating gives CASSVPSGSTGELFF.